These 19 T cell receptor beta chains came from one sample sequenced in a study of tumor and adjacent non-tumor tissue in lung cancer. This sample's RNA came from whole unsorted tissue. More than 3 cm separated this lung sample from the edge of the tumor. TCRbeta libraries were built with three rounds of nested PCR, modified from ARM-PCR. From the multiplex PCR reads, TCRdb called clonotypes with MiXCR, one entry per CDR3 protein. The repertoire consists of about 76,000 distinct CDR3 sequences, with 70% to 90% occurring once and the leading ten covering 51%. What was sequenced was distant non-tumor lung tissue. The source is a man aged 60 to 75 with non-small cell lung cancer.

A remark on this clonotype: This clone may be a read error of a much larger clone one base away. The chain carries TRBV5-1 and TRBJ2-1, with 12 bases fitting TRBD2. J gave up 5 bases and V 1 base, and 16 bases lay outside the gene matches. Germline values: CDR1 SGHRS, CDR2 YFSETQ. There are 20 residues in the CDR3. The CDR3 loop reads CASSLRTSGGTRVADNEQFF. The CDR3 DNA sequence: TGCGCCAGCAGCTTGAGAACTAGCGGGGGGACTAGGGTCGCGGACAATGAGCAGTTCTTC.

CDR3 coding DNA: TGTGCCAGCAGTGAGGAGGCTCCTGGCACCGGGGAGCTGTTTTTT. Its protein is CASSEEAPGTGELFF. The chain combines TRBV2 with TRBJ2-2; TRBD2 might be the D (5 bases). This CDR3 comprises 15 residues. The V gene lost 3 bases and the J gene lost 4 bases, with 12 bases spanning the gap. Germline CDR1 reads SNHLY; CDR2 reads FYNNEI.

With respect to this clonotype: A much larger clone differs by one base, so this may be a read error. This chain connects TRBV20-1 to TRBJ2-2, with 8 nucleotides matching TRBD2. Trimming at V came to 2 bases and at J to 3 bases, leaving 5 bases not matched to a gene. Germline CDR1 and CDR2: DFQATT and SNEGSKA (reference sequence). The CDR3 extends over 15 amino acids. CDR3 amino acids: CSARSGGRDTGELFF. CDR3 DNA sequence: TGCAGTGCTAGATCGGGAGGGCGGGACACCGGGGAGCTGTTTTTT.

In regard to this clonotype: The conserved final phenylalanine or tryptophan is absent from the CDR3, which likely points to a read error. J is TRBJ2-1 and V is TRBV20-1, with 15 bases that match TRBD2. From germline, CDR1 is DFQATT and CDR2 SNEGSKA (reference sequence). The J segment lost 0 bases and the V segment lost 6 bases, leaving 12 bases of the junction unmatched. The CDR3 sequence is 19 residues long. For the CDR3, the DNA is TGCAGTGCCATCCATCCCGGACTAGCGGGGGGGAACTCCTACAATGAGCAGTTCTAT. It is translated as CSAIHPGLAGGNSYNEQFY.

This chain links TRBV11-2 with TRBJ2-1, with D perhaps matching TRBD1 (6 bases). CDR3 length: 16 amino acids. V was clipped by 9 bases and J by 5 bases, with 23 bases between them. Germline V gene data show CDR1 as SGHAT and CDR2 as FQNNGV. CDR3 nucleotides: TGTGCCAGAAGCGTCTGGGACAAGGTTGATCACAATGAGCAGTTCTTC. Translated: CARSVWDKVDHNEQFF.

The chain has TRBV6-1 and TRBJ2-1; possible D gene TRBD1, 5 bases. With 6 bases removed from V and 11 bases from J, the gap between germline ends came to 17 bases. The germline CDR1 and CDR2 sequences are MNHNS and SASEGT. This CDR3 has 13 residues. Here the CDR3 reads CASRQEGDRQQFF. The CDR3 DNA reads TGTGCCAGCAGACAGGAAGGCGACAGACAGCAGTTCTTC.

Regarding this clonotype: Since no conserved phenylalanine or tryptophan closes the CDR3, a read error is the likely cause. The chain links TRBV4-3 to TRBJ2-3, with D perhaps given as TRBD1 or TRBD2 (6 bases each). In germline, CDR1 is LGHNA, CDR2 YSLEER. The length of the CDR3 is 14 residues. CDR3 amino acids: CASSLGGATDTQYS. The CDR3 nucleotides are TGCGCCAGCAGCCTCGGGGGCGCGACAGATACACAGTATTCT.

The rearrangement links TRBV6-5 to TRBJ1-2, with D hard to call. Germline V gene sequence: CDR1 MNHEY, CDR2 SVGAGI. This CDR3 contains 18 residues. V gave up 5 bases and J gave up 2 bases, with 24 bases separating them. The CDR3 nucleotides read TGTGCCAGCAGTCCCTCGTCCCCCGCTTCCGCCTACAACTATGGCTACACCTTC. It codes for CASSPSSPASAYNYGYTF.

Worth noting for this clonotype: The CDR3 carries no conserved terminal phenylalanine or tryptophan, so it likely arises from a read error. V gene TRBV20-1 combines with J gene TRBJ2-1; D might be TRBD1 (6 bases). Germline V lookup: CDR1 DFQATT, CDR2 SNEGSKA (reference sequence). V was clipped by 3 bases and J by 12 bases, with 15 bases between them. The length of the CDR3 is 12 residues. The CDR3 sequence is CSARDSADGQFL. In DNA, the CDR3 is TGCAGTGCTAGGGACAGCGCCGATGGGCAGTTCTTA.

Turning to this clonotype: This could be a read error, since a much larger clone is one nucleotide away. The CDR3 region is CASSKGTSGSTNTQYF. The CDR3 bases are TGTGCCAGCTCGAAGGGGACTAGCGGGAGCACAAATACGCAGTATTTT. The chain uses TRBV5-8 and TRBJ2-3; 14 bases align to TRBD2. This CDR3 contains 16 residues. Germline V gene lookup returns CDR1 SGHTS and CDR2 YDEGEE.

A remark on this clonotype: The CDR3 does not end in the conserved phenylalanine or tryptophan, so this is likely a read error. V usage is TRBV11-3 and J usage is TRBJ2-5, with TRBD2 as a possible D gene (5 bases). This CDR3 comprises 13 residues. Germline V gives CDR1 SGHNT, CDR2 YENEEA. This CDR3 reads CASRFTGEETQYY. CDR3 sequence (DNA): TGTGCCAGCAGATTTACCGGGGAAGAGACTCAGTACTAC.

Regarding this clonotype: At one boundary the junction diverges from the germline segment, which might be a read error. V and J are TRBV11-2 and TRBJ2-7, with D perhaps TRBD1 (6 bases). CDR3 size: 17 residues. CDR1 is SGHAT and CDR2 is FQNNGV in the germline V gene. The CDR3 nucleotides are TGTGCCAGCAGCCTAGCAAACAGGGCGAGGCGCATTTACGAGCAATACTTC. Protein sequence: CASSLANRARRIYEQYF.

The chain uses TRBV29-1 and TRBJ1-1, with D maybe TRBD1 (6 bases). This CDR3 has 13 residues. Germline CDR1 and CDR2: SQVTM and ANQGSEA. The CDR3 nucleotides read TGCAGTTCCGGGGGCTTTGGGGACACTGAAGCTTTCTTT. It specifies CSSGGFGDTEAFF.

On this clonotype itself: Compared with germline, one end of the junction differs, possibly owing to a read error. The CDR3 coding sequence is TGTGCCAGCAGTTACAGGGTATGGAGAGCAGGGGAAGAGACCCAGTGCTTC. It specifies CASSYRVWRAGEETQCF. V and J are TRBV6-2 or TRBV6-3 and TRBJ2-5, with a tentative D call TRBD1 (6 bases). The germline V gene has CDR1 MNHEY and CDR2 SVGEGT. CDR3 length: 17 amino acids.

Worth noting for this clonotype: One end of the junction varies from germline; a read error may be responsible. The CDR3 DNA reads as TGCACCAGCAGTGAGTCGGCTGGGGGCTACACCTTC. This codes for CTSSESAGGYTF. The chain links TRBV10-2 to TRBJ1-2, with unresolved D. Per germline, CDR1 WSHSY and CDR2 SAAADI. The CDR3 totals 12 residues.

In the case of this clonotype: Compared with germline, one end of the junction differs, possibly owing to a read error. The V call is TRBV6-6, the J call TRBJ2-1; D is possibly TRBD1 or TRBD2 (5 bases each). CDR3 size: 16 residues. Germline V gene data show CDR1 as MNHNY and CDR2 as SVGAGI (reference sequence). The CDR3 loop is CATSLAPWTGRNEQFF. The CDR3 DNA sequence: TGTGCCACCAGTTTGGCACCCTGGACGGGGCGTAATGAGCAGTTCTTC.

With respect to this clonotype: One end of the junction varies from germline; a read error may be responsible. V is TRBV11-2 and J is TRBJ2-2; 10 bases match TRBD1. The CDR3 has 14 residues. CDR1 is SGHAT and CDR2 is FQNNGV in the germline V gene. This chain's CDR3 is CASSRDRGAGEQSF. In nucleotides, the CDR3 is TGTGCCAGCAGCCGGGACAGGGGTGCCGGGGAGCAATCTTTT. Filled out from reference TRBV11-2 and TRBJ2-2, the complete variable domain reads EAGVAQSPRYKIIEKRQSVAFWCNPISGHATLYWYQQILGQGPKLLIQFQNNGVVDDSQLPKDRFSAERLKGVDSTLKIQPAKLEDSAVYLCASSRDRGAGEQSFGEGSRLTVL.

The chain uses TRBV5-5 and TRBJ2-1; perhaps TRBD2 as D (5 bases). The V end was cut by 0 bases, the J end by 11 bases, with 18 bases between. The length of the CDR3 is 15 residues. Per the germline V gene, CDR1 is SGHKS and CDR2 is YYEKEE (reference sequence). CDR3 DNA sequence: TGTGCCAGCAGCTTGGATCCCGGGAAGGAGAATAAGCAGTTCTTC. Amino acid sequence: CASSLDPGKENKQFF.

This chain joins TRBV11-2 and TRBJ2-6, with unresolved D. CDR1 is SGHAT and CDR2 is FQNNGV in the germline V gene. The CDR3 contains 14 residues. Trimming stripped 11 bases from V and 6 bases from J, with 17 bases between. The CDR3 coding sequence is TGTGCCGGTAGTCCTATCTCCGAGGCCAACGTCCTGACTTTC. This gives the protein CAGSPISEANVLTF.